Shown below are 14 T cell receptor beta chains from a single sample sequenced in a study of T cell responses to AZD1222 COVID-19 vaccine. The method was immunoSEQ multiplex PCR; TCRdb's version includes in-frame clones alone and lacks a portion of them. The top ten hold 6% to 8% of the sample, which has about 120,000 clones, about 89% seen once. The sample was peripheral blood, taken 28 days after the second AZD1222 dose. The origin of the receptors is an adult who received the AZD1222 COVID-19 vaccine.

This clone was counted between two and nine times. The V gene is TRBV3-1 (or the pseudogene TRBV3-2), the J gene TRBJ2-7, with 9 bases matching TRBD2. Trimming removed 1 base from V and 4 bases from J; junction bases left unmatched: 5. CDR3 size: 15 residues. Germline V gives CDR1 LGHDT, CDR2 YNNKEL (reference sequence). CDR3 sequence reads: CASSQGSSGVYEQYF. In DNA form, the CDR3 reads TGTGCCAGCAGCCAAGGTTCTAGCGGGGTGTACGAGCAGTACTTC.

This clone was detected a few times. The chain joins TRBV29-1 to TRBJ1-5; D uncertain. The germline V and J ends were trimmed by 7 bases and 4 bases, with 11 bases remaining between them. Germline values: CDR1 SQVTM, CDR2 ANQGSEA. The CDR3 runs 12 residues. The CDR3 coding sequence is TGCAGCGCCCGGAAAGGGAATCAGCCCCAGCATTTT. Translating gives CSARKGNQPQHF.

V is TRBV7-9 and J is TRBJ2-5, with 10 bases matching TRBD2. Germline V gene lookup returns CDR1 SEHNR and CDR2 FQNEAQ (reference sequence). The CDR3 is 15 amino acids. The V and J ends lost 5 bases and 5 bases, in that order; junction bases with no gene match: 8. This CDR3 is CASSRSASGGETQYF. In DNA, the CDR3 is TGTGCCAGCAGCCGGAGTGCTAGCGGGGGTGAGACCCAGTACTTC. The full variable domain, with the rest looked up from reference TRBV7-9 and TRBJ2-5, is DTGVSQNPRHKITKRGQNVTFRCDPISEHNRLYWYRQTLGQGPEFLTYFQNEAQLEKSRLLSDRFSAERPKGSFSTLEIQRTEQGDSAMYLCASSRSASGGETQYFGPGTRLLVL.

The chain links TRBV4-1 to TRBJ2-3; TRBD2 matches 7 bases. Germline V gives CDR1 MGHRA, CDR2 YSYEKL. The CDR3 has 15 amino acids. Trimming at V came to 0 bases and at J to 3 bases, leaving 3 bases not matched to a gene. CDR3 in amino acids: CASSQEVGGTDTQYF. CDR3 sequence (DNA): TGCGCCAGCAGCCAAGAAGTCGGGGGGACAGATACGCAGTATTTT.

J is TRBJ1-3 and V is TRBV6-5; the D is unclear. The CDR3 has 14 residues. The V and J ends lost 3 bases and 3 bases respectively, with 9 bases between them. From germline, CDR1 is MNHEY and CDR2 SVGAGI. The CDR3 DNA reads as TGTGCCAGCAGTTATAAAGGGATTGGAAACACCATATATTTT. Its protein is CASSYKGIGNTIYF.

This clone was counted between two and nine times. The gene calls are TRBV9 and TRBJ2-7, with D maybe TRBD1 (6 bases). V dropped 0 bases and J dropped 0 bases, with 10 bases sitting between them. CDR3 length: 15 amino acids. Germline V gene sequence: CDR1 SGDLS, CDR2 YYNGEE. As DNA, the CDR3 is TGTGCCAGCAGCGTAGTCAGGGACAACTCCTACGAGCAGTACTTC. It translates to CASSVVRDNSYEQYF.

The genes are TRBV24-1 and TRBJ2-3, with 11 bases identical to TRBD2. The CDR3 is made up of 16 amino acids. Trimming removed 4 bases from V and 2 bases from J; junction bases left unmatched: 4. In germline, CDR1 is KGHDR, CDR2 SFDVKD. In DNA form, the CDR3 reads TGTGCCACCAGTGACCCTAGCGGGAGGACCACAGATACGCAGTATTTT. The encoded protein is CATSDPSGRTTDTQYF.

V is TRBV9 and J is TRBJ1-6, with 9 bases identical to TRBD1. The CDR3 sequence is 16 residues long. Germline CDR1 reads SGDLS; CDR2 reads YYNGEE. The junction had 12 bases not matched to a gene; V was cut back by 6 bases and J by 8 bases. The CDR3 region is CASTPLTTGGDSPLHF. The CDR3 DNA reads TGTGCCAGCACCCCCCTGACGACAGGGGGAGATTCACCCCTCCACTTT.

This clone was seen once. The chain is built from TRBV5-4 and TRBJ1-2; 10 nucleotides align to TRBD1. This CDR3 region has 15 residues. Per the germline V gene, CDR1 is SGHNT and CDR2 is YYREEE (reference sequence). After removal of 4 bases from V and 3 bases from J, the junction contained 6 bases not matched to a gene. CDR3 nucleotides: TGTGCCAGCAGCCCTTGGACAGGGGGTCACTATGGCTACACCTTC. It specifies CASSPWTGGHYGYTF.

The chain joins TRBV23-1 to TRBJ2-1; D not certain. TRBV23-1 is flagged as an ORF with uncertain function. There are 14 residues in the CDR3. Trimming pared 7 bases from V and 7 bases from J, leaving 17 bases between. DNA for the CDR3: TGCGCCAGCACCGGGCAGCCCTTCGGAAATGAGCAGTTCTTC. It encodes CASTGQPFGNEQFF.

The chain uses TRBV19 and TRBJ1-2, with a possible D match to TRBD1 (6 bases). The V end was cut by 3 bases, the J end by 7 bases, with 24 bases between. CDR1 LNHDA and CDR2 SQIVND come from the germline V gene (reference sequence). This CDR3 is built from 17 residues. The CDR3 nucleotides are TGTGCCAGTAGTATCGGGGGCGCCCAGACCCGAACGTCTGGCTACACCTTC. Its protein is CASSIGGAQTRTSGYTF. Based on the CDR3 plus reference TRBV19 and TRBJ1-2, the full variable domain is DGGITQSPKYLFRKEGQNVTLSCEQNLNHDAMYWYRQDPGQGLRLIYYSQIVNDFQKGDIAEGYSVSREKKESFPLTVTSAQKNPTAFYLCASSIGGAQTRTSGYTFGSGTRLTVV.

J is TRBJ2-2 and V is TRBV1; no DNA check was done on the table's D call, TRBD2. TRBV1 is annotated as a pseudogene. The CDR3 has 22 amino acids. This CDR3 is CTSSQPPGLGLARPTNTGELFF. Here the CDR3 DNA reads TGCACCAGCAGCCAACCCCCGGGGTTGGGACTAGCGCGCCCCACGAACACCGGGGAGCTGTTTTTT.

J is TRBJ1-1 and V is TRBV29-1; D uncertain. Per the germline V gene, CDR1 is SQVTM and CDR2 is ANQGSEA. V was clipped by 5 bases and J by 1 base, with 14 bases between them. The CDR3 is 14 amino acids. For the CDR3, the DNA is TGCAGCGTTCCTAAGTGGCCAGCGAACACTGAAGCTTTCTTT. Translating gives CSVPKWPANTEAFF.

This chain links TRBV27 with TRBJ1-1; possible D gene TRBD1, 5 bases. Per the germline V gene, CDR1 is MNHEY and CDR2 is SMNVEV (reference sequence). The CDR3 is 14 amino acids. Trimming pared 5 bases from V and 0 bases from J, leaving 10 bases between. The CDR3: CASSAGLMNTEAFF. The CDR3 DNA sequence: TGTGCCAGCAGTGCGGGACTCATGAACACTGAAGCTTTCTTT.